Following are 2 T cell receptor beta chains from one sample sequenced in a study of blood T cell repertoires in COVID-19. TCRdb's table, derived via immunoSEQ multiplex PCR, lists solely in-frame clones and lacks some. Of about 59,000 clones in the sample, around three quarters are singletons; the top ten hold more than 3%. Sample: peripheral blood. The receptor set was obtained from a man in his sixties with acute or convalescent COVID-19.

The V and J genes are TRBV3-1 (or the pseudogene TRBV3-2) and TRBJ2-2; a possible D gene is TRBD1 (6 bases). CDR3 length equals 15 residues. Germline V gene data show CDR1 as LGHDT and CDR2 as YNNKEL (reference sequence). V lost 1 base and J lost 6, with 12 bases in between. CDR3 residues: CASSQVAGVAGELFF. The DNA for the CDR3 is TGTGCCAGCAGCCAAGTTGCAGGGGTAGCCGGGGAGCTGTTTTTT.

This chain links TRBV7-9 with TRBJ1-1; 7 bases agree with TRBD1. V lost 5 bases and J lost 3; bases outside the gene matches: 9. This CDR3 has 15 amino acids. Germline assignment: CDR1 SEHNR and CDR2 FQNEAQ (reference sequence). The chain's CDR3 is CASSPNRGVYTEAFF. CDR3 bases: TGTGCCAGCAGCCCAAACAGGGGTGTGTACACTGAAGCTTTCTTT.